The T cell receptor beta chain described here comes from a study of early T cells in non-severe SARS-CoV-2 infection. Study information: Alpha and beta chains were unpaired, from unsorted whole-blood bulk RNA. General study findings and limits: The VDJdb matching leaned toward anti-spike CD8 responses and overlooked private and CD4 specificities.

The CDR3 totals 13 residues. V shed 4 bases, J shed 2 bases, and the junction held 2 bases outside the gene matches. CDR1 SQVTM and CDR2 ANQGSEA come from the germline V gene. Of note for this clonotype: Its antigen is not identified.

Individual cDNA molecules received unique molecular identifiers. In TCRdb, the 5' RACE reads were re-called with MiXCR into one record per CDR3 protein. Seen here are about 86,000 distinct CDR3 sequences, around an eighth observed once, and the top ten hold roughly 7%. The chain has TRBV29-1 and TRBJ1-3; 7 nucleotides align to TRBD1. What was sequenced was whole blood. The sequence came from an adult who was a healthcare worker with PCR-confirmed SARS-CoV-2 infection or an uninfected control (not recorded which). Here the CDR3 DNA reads TGCAGCGTTGGTGACAGGGCTGGAAACACCATATATTTT. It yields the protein CSVGDRAGNTIYF.